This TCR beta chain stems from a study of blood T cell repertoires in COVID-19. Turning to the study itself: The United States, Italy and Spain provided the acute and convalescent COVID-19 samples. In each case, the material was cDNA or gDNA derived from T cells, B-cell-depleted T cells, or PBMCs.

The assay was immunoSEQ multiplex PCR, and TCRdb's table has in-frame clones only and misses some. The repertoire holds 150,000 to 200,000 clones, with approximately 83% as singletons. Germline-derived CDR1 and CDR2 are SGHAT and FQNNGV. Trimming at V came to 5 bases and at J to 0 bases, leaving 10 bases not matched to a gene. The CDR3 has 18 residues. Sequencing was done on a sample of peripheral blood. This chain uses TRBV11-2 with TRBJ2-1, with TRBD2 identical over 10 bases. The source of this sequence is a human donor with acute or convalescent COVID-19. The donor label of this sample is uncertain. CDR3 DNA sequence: TGTGCCAGCAGCCCACCGGGACTAGCGACCAGCTCCTACAATGAGCAGTTCTTC. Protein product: CASSPPGLATSSYNEQFF.